The next 9 T cell receptor beta chains were all read from a single sample in a study of blood T cells in healthy people across ages. Primed by a sample-barcoded 5' primer and a J-beta primer mix, a second PCR proceeded for 7 to 11 cycles. TCRdb independently ran MiXCR on the 5' RACE reads; one entry per CDR3 protein. The sample consists of over 550,000 distinct CDR3 sequences, roughly 31% of them appearing once. Sequenced material: blood. The source of these receptors is a woman aged 80 or over in good health.

This clonotype has a handful of counts. Here the CDR3 reads CSAYRGQGAFF. The DNA of the CDR3 is TGCAGTGCTTACAGGGGGCAGGGAGCTTTCTTT. The chain combines TRBV20-1 with TRBJ1-1, with 9 bases lining up with TRBD1. This CDR3 is built from 11 residues. The germline CDR1 and CDR2 sequences are DFQATT and SNEGSKA (reference sequence). The J segment lost 10 bases and the V segment lost 5 bases, leaving 5 bases of the junction unmatched.

About this clonotype: Possible read error: a much larger clone is one base away. This chain links TRBV7-8 with TRBJ2-7; 10 bases agree with TRBD1. V trimming: 5 bases; J trimming: 7 bases; junction bases outside the gene matches: 8. Per the germline V gene, CDR1 is SGHVS and CDR2 is FQNEAQ. The CDR3 spans 14 residues. CDR3 sequence (DNA): TGTGCCAGCAGCCAGGACAGGGGGGGGCATGAGCAGTACTTC. This gives the protein CASSQDRGGHEQYF.

This sequence joins TRBV6-6 and TRBJ1-5, with 7 nucleotides matching TRBD1. Germline values: CDR1 MNHNY, CDR2 SVGAGI (reference sequence). The ends lost 5 bases at V and 0 bases at J; junction bases unmatched: 7. This CDR3 is built from 16 residues. The CDR3 is CASSSTGVGSNQPQHF. CDR3 coding DNA: TGTGCCAGCAGTAGCACAGGGGTAGGTAGCAATCAGCCCCAGCATTTT.

In this sample, this clonotype turned up a few times. A read error may be the cause here, since a much bigger clone is one base away. This chain links TRBV5-1 with TRBJ2-1; D is perhaps TRBD1 or TRBD2 (6 bases each). TRBJ2-7 matches the DNA end more closely, so the J call is doubtful. In germline, CDR1 is SGHRS, CDR2 YFSETQ. The CDR3 has 16 residues. CDR3 nucleotide sequence: TGCGCCAGCAGCTTGTCACCTCCGGGGGCTTACAATGAGCAGTACTTC. Protein product: CASSLSPPGAYNEQYF.

This clonotype was seen repeatedly, ten times or more. This chain joins TRBV20-1 and TRBJ2-5, with D possibly matching TRBD2 (7 bases). V was clipped by 5 bases and J by 4 bases, with 17 bases between them. The CDR3 loop spans 14 amino acids. The germline V gene encodes CDR1 DFQATT and CDR2 SNEGSKA (reference sequence). CDR3 sequence (DNA): TGCAGTGCTGAATCGGCGGGGGCTGGAGAGACCCAGTACTTC. It yields the protein CSAESAGAGETQYF.

This clonotype showed up many times. This chain joins TRBV20-1 and TRBJ2-1, with 14 nucleotides matching TRBD2. V shed 4 bases, J shed 4 bases, and the junction held 6 bases outside the gene matches. CDR1 is DFQATT, CDR2 SNEGSKA, per germline (reference sequence). There are 16 residues in the CDR3. As DNA, the CDR3 is TGCAGTGCTACCCGACTAGCGGGGGGGAATTACAATGAGCAGTTCTTC. Translating it yields CSATRLAGGNYNEQFF.

J is TRBJ2-1 and V is TRBV29-1; 9 positions agree with TRBD1. The CDR3 is 14 residues long. The V gene end was trimmed by 3 bases and the J gene end by 9 bases; junction bases not matched to a gene: 9. The germline CDR1 and CDR2 sequences are SQVTM and ANQGSEA. The CDR3 nucleotides are TGCAGCGTTGATGAGGGACAGGGTCGCGGTGAGCAGTTCTTC. Translated: CSVDEGQGRGEQFF.

This clonotype was seen more than once but under ten times. V is TRBV27 and J is TRBJ2-2; D is possibly TRBD1 (5 bases). CDR3 length equals 15 residues. Trimming took 2 bases from V and 2 from J, leaving 9 bases between them. Germline CDR1 and CDR2: MNHEY and SMNVEV (reference sequence). The CDR3 spells CASSLRGYNTGELFF. As DNA, the CDR3 is TGTGCCAGCAGTTTAAGGGGATACAACACCGGGGAGCTGTTTTTT.

This clonotype has a count of ten or more. This may be a read error: a much more frequent sequence differs by one nucleotide. The chain recombines TRBV11-2 with TRBJ2-3; the match to TRBD2 covers 13 bases. In germline, CDR1 is SGHAT, CDR2 FQNNGV. With 5 bases clipped from V and 0 bases from J, the junction kept 5 bases outside the gene matches. This CDR3 comprises 17 residues. The CDR3 DNA reads as TGTGCCAGCAGCCCCGGGACTAGCGGGGTTAGCACAGATACGCAGTATTTT. Its protein is CASSPGTSGVSTDTQYF.